The entry below gives a single TCR beta chain sequence along with its context. What antigen it recognizes has not been identified. The sample holds no much larger clone one base away, and base qualities are not on file. Reading the germline V gene (reference sequence) gives CDR1 SEHNR and CDR2 FQNEAQ. V has 4 bases trimmed and J has 5 bases trimmed; junction bases matching no gene number 9. From the cysteine through the phenylalanine, the CDR3 covers 15 amino acids. Only the CDR3 part of the read is kept: 45 bases, read in frame from the first base. These data come from a study of blood T cell repertoires in COVID-19 (dated by TCRdb to 2020 to 2022). Context from the whole study: Samples covering the acute and convalescent phases of COVID-19 were provided by collaborators in the United States, Italy and Spain. The prospective study material was composed of cDNA or gDNA derived from T cells, B-cell-depleted T cells, or PBMCs. Deeply sampled blood TCRbeta repertoires from subjects exposed to, actively infected with, or recovered from COVID-19 were included in the dataset. A freely available public database, intended as a resource for researchers studying the immune response to SARS-CoV-2, is where the repertoires were released. Samples came from the ongoing ImmuneRACE study (first 160 participants) plus 1,254 subjects from 6 global collaborators. Sample metadata almost always included a de-identified subject ID, COVID-19 status, age in years and sex. HLA class I and class II types, where available, came from metadata supplied by the sample provider rather than from assay-based typing. The paper's findings and limits, for the study overall: The quantity of clinical and demographic metadata differed by source and by participant and was supplied without curation.

Enrolling through a virtual design, the prospective study's participants ranged in age from roughly 18 to 89 years and lived across more than 20 United States geographic areas. In the prospective study, participants were assigned to cohorts based on the clinical history participants reported in a screening survey and a study questionnaire. Each participant in the prospective study had whole blood, serum and a nasopharyngeal or oropharyngeal swab collected by mobile phlebotomists. Prospective study participants could optionally give additional blood draws and questionnaires over a roughly two-month period. Blood samples from the prospective study were shipped frozen or at room temperature prior to DNA extraction. TCRbeta CDR3 regions were amplified from genomic DNA using the immunoSEQ Assay, a bias-controlled multiplex PCR. Processing in the source paper ran as follows. The number of nucleated cells in each sample was estimated by amplification of reference gene primers within the assay. To quantify the absolute abundance of each unique TCRbeta CDR3 rearrangement, sequence reads were collapsed and filtered. For each sample, productive Simpson clonality was calculated by taking the square root of Simpson's diversity index across productive rearrangements. TCRdb took this table from immuneACCESS and kept in-frame rearrangements with V and J called. Such tables lack part of the clones; where checked against another copy, unresolved V genes explain under half of the gap, and the rest is unexplained. The V and J calls and the clone size are those of that table, but D and trimming were determined from the DNA. This sample is represented by around 200,000 clones; around 88% of them were singletons. 4.5% to 6.5% of the sample goes to the ten largest clones.

The sequence was collected from a man aged 40-49 years with acute COVID-19. The sample comprised PBMCs or T cells enriched from blood (not recorded which). The rearranged chain carries TRBV7-9 and TRBJ2-7, with TRBD1 identical over 9 junction bases. The DNA sequence is given as TGTGCCAGCAGCTATCGACAGGGGGGTCTCCACGAGCAGTACTTC. Translated, it gives CASSYRQGGLHEQYF.